This passage covers 11 T cell receptor beta chains from one sample sequenced in a study of T cells in Graves' hyperthyroidism and ophthalmopathy. Amplification of TCR beta CDR3 regions used RNA as the template. The HTBI primer set was used in a first-round RT-PCR of the TCR CDR3. TCRdb ran MiXCR on the multiplex PCR reads and lists one entry per CDR3 protein. The sample lists roughly 100,000 distinct CDR3 sequences; about half were seen once. The sample consisted of blood. The source of these receptors is a man aged 35 to 55 with Graves' hyperthyroidism.

The genes are TRBV5-6 and TRBJ1-1, with unresolved D. The CDR3 is 15 residues long. Trimming removed 0 bases at V and 3 bases at J, with 12 bases between. From germline, CDR1 is SGHDT and CDR2 YYEEEE. CDR3 DNA sequence: TGTGCCAGCAGCTTGGTTGAGTCAAAGTACACTGAAGCTTTCTTT. Its translation: CASSLVESKYTEAFF.

V usage is TRBV19 and J usage is TRBJ1-1; 7 bases agree with TRBD1. With V trimmed by 0 bases and J by 7 bases, 2 bases remained unmatched. Germline lookup yields CDR1 LNHDA and CDR2 SQIVND (reference sequence). The CDR3 consists of 13 residues. The CDR3 region has the DNA TGTGCCAGTAGTATAGAGACAGGGCGTGAAGCTTTCTTT. The encoded protein is CASSIETGREAFF.

This clonotype was picked up many times. The chain joins TRBV7-6 to TRBJ2-5, with unresolved D. The CDR3 is made up of 14 amino acids. Germline V gene sequence: CDR1 SGHVS, CDR2 FNYEAQ. V gave up 1 base and J gave up 1 base, with 7 bases separating them. The CDR3 region is CASSLVASQETQYF. CDR3 bases: TGTGCCAGCAGCTTAGTGGCCTCCCAAGAGACCCAGTACTTC.

The chain joins TRBV15 to TRBJ2-7, with D maybe TRBD1 (5 bases). The V end lost 0 bases, the J end lost 3 bases, and 15 bases lay between the germline ends. Looked up from germline, CDR1 is LNHNV and CDR2 is YYDKDF (reference sequence). The length of the CDR3 is 16 residues. CDR3 DNA: TGTGCCACCAGCAGAGATCTGACAGCTACCCACTACGAGCAGTACTTC. Translating it yields CATSRDLTATHYEQYF.

Comments on this clonotype: Sequence at one end of the junction differs from germline and may be a read error. The rearrangement uses TRBV2 and TRBJ2-5; possibly TRBD2 for D (5 bases). The CDR3 covers 14 residues. CDR1 and CDR2 (germline): SNHLY, FYNNEI. In DNA form, the CDR3 reads TGTGCCAGCAGGGAAGAGGGCTCCCTAGAGACCCAGTACTTC. Protein sequence: CASREEGSLETQYF.

This clonotype has at least ten counts. The V call is TRBV15, the J call TRBJ1-4; D gene unclear. The germline gives CDR1 LNHNV, CDR2 YYDKDF (reference sequence). This CDR3 contains 15 residues. Trimming cost V 1 base and J 5 bases, with 11 bases left between them. The CDR3 is CATSRVGQTNEKLFF. The CDR3 bases are TGTGCCACCAGCAGAGTAGGCCAGACGAATGAAAAACTGTTTTTT.

As to this clonotype: A read error may explain this, as a much larger clone is one base away. The chain joins TRBV5-6 to TRBJ2-3; a possible D gene is TRBD2 (6 bases). Germline CDR1 is SGHDT and CDR2 is YYEEEE. The CDR3 runs to 14 residues. Here the CDR3 DNA reads TGTGCCGGCAGCCTCCGGGGGTCCCAAGGGTCGCAGTATTTT. It yields the protein CAGSLRGSQGSQYF.

This clonotype was counted at least ten times. The chain is built from TRBV24-1 and TRBJ2-7; D might be TRBD2 (6 bases). V was clipped by 4 bases and J by 5 bases, with 20 bases between them. This CDR3 has 16 amino acids. CDR1 is KGHDR, CDR2 SFDVKD, per germline. CDR3 residues: CATSDPFPRGIHEQYF. As DNA, the CDR3 is TGTGCCACCAGTGACCCATTCCCCCGGGGGATCCACGAGCAGTACTTC.

This clonotype was counted a few times. This chain uses TRBV7-2 with TRBJ1-2; possible D gene TRBD1, 5 bases. The V and J ends lost 5 bases and 8 bases respectively, with 18 bases between them. Germline values: CDR1 SGHTA, CDR2 FQGNSA. The CDR3 is made up of 14 amino acids. CDR3 amino acids: CASSQRGSSYGYTF. As DNA, the CDR3 is TGTGCCAGCAGCCAGAGGGGAAGCAGCTACGGCTACACCTTC.

This clonotype was detected many times. The CDR3, as DNA: TGCGCCAGCAGCCCCGGACAGGGCCTTTACAATGAGCAGTTCTTC. Its translation: CASSPGQGLYNEQFF. The genes are TRBV5-1 and TRBJ2-1, with 8 positions matching TRBD1. The germline V gene encodes CDR1 SGHRS and CDR2 YFSETQ. This CDR3 has 15 amino acids. V shed 4 bases and J 4 bases; nucleotides not matched to a gene: 7.

The chain employs TRBV2 and TRBJ2-2; 8 nucleotides agree with TRBD1. Germline lookup yields CDR1 SNHLY and CDR2 FYNNEI. With 5 bases clipped from V and 4 bases from J, the junction kept 9 bases outside the gene matches. This CDR3 comprises 16 residues. The CDR3 nucleotides are TGTGCCAGCAGTTACCAGACAGGGGCTCTCACCGGGGAGCTGTTTTTT. This gives the protein CASSYQTGALTGELFF.